Below, 18 T cell receptor beta chains from the same sample are listed, as sequenced in a study of molecular identifiers for immune sequencing clone quantification. TCRdb recomputed calls from the PCR reads with MiXCR, one row per CDR3 protein. The table shows about 630,000 distinct CDR3 sequences, with roughly 23% occurring only once. Specimen: naive CD8+ T cells from blood, with Jurkat cell RNA spiked in. The sample's subset: FACS-sorted CD8+CD4-CCR7+CD45RA+ naive T cells. The receptors originated from a human donor in good health. Some libraries in this study had Jurkat cell RNA spiked in.

The chain joins TRBV6-2 or TRBV6-3 to TRBJ2-2; D remains unclear. The germline gives CDR1 MNHEY, CDR2 SVGEGT. Trimming cost V 2 bases and J 4 bases, with 11 bases left between them. CDR3 length equals 15 residues. This chain's CDR3 is CASSYMGLITGELFF. In nucleotides, the CDR3 is TGTGCCAGCAGTTACATGGGGTTGATCACCGGGGAGCTGTTTTTT.

The rearrangement uses TRBV6-2 or TRBV6-3 and TRBJ2-1; 9 bases agree with TRBD2. Germline assignment: CDR1 MNHEY and CDR2 SVGEGT. After removal of 0 bases from V and 7 bases from J, the junction contained 4 bases not matched to a gene. The CDR3 is 15 residues long. CDR3 sequence reads: CASSYSGLAWNEQFF. CDR3 nucleotides: TGTGCCAGCAGTTACTCGGGACTAGCCTGGAATGAGCAGTTCTTC.

V usage is TRBV6-5 and J usage is TRBJ2-5; D is perhaps TRBD2 (6 bases). CDR3 size: 17 residues. The V and J ends lost 4 bases and 2 bases respectively, with 20 bases between them. Germline lookup yields CDR1 MNHEY and CDR2 SVGAGI. CDR3 amino acids: CASSSSRDPGVQETQYF. The DNA for the CDR3 is TGTGCCAGCAGTTCCTCAAGGGACCCGGGGGTACAAGAGACCCAGTACTTC.

The chain carries TRBV6-2 or TRBV6-3 and TRBJ1-5; D remains ambiguous. The CDR3 totals 13 residues. Germline lookup yields CDR1 MNHEY and CDR2 SVGEGT. Trimming stripped 3 bases from V and 0 bases from J, with 3 bases between. DNA of the CDR3: TGTGCCAGCAGTTATTATAGCAATCAGCCCCAGCATTTT. It is translated as CASSYYSNQPQHF.

In its sample, this clonotype was seen a few times. The chain employs TRBV27 and TRBJ2-5; D is perhaps TRBD1 or TRBD2 (6 bases each). Germline CDR1 MNHEY, CDR2 SMNVEV (reference sequence). This CDR3 comprises 15 residues. V lost 3 bases, J lost 4 bases, and 15 bases lay in between. The CDR3 spells CASSLVGGWGETQYF. The CDR3, as DNA: TGTGCCAGCAGTTTGGTCGGGGGCTGGGGAGAGACCCAGTACTTC.

This clonotype was detected ten times or more. The V and J genes are TRBV20-1 and TRBJ2-7, with D possibly matching TRBD1 (6 bases). The V gene lost 6 bases and the J gene lost 3 bases, with 9 bases spanning the gap. Germline CDR1 reads DFQATT; CDR2 reads SNEGSKA (reference sequence). CDR3 length: 11 residues. The CDR3 sequence is CSAPTGYEQYF. In DNA, the CDR3 is TGCAGTGCCCCGACAGGCTACGAGCAGTACTTC.

This clonotype was seen a handful of times. V and J are TRBV4-1 and TRBJ2-7; a possible D gene is TRBD1 (7 bases). Germline loops: CDR1 MGHRA, CDR2 YSYEKL. The V gene lost 0 bases and the J gene lost 1 base, with 19 bases spanning the gap. The CDR3 consists of 18 residues. CDR3 sequence: CASSQELSGRGDSYEQYF. Written as DNA, the CDR3 is TGCGCCAGCAGCCAAGAGTTGTCCGGCAGGGGGGATTCCTACGAGCAGTACTTC.

As concerns this clonotype: At one end, the junction sequence differs from germline, possibly due to a read error. V gene TRBV19 combines with J gene TRBJ2-1, with 7 bases fitting TRBD2. This CDR3 region has 13 residues. Germline V gene sequence: CDR1 LNHDA, CDR2 SQIVND (reference sequence). DNA for the CDR3: TGTGCCAGCAATAGCGGGTCCTACAATAAGCAGTTCTTC. Its protein product is CASNSGSYNKQFF.

At least ten counts were recorded for this clonotype. The V call is TRBV10-3, the J call TRBJ2-5; tentatively, D is TRBD2 (5 bases). Trimming removed 0 bases from V and 3 bases from J, with 8 bases in between. The CDR3 spans 14 residues. The germline CDR1 and CDR2 sequences are ENHRY and SYGVKD. CDR3 amino acids: CAISESLGEETQYF. CDR3 coding DNA: TGTGCCATCAGTGAGTCGCTCGGGGAAGAGACCCAGTACTTC.

This clonotype was detected a few times. The rearrangement uses TRBV27 and TRBJ2-5, with D perhaps matching TRBD1 (5 bases). This CDR3 has 15 amino acids. V was cut by 0 bases and J by 5 bases, with 13 bases left in between. The germline gives CDR1 MNHEY, CDR2 SMNVEV (reference sequence). This chain's CDR3 is CASSLSGPQDETQYF. The CDR3 DNA sequence: TGTGCCAGCAGTTTATCGGGGCCTCAGGACGAGACCCAGTACTTC.

This clonotype was detected once. A single base separates this from a much larger clone, so it may be a read error. The conserved phenylalanine or tryptophan normally closing the CDR3 is absent here, so this likely arose from a read error. This chain connects TRBV28 to TRBJ1-1; D remains ambiguous. In germline, CDR1 is MDHEN, CDR2 SYDVKM. The CDR3 has 15 amino acids. The germline V and J ends were trimmed by 6 bases and 1 base, with 15 bases remaining between them. The chain's CDR3 is CASSPGRIKNTEAFI. In DNA form, the CDR3 reads TGTGCCAGCAGCCCCGGCAGAATCAAGAACACTGAAGCTTTCATT.

Points on this clonotype: This may come from a read error, since a much larger clone is one base off. The chain links TRBV21-1 to TRBJ2-7; TRBD2 is the table's D call, not checked against the DNA. TRBV21-1 is designated a pseudogene. CDR3 length: 17 residues. The DNA for the CDR3 is TGTACCAGCAGCCCGAGGGCCACAACAGGGTTTTCCTACGAGCAGTACTTC. Encoded protein: CTSSPRATTGFSYEQYF.

At least ten counts were recorded for this clonotype. The chain employs TRBV4-3 and TRBJ2-5; D is possibly TRBD2 (6 bases). This CDR3 comprises 15 residues. V was trimmed by 1 base and J by 2 bases, leaving 11 bases between them. Germline V gene sequence: CDR1 LGHNA, CDR2 YSLEER. CDR3 in DNA: TGCGCCAGCAGCCAAGCCCGGGGGAGGCAAGAGACCCAGTACTTC. Translation gives CASSQARGRQETQYF.

This clonotype was seen many times. V usage is TRBV14 and J usage is TRBJ2-5; no definite D call. Germline CDR1 reads SGHDN; CDR2 reads FVKESK. Trimming shortened V by 2 bases and J by 4 bases, and 8 bases separated the two germline ends. The CDR3 is made up of 13 amino acids. CDR3 sequence reads: CASSQILGETQYF. DNA of the CDR3: TGTGCCAGCAGCCAAATTCTAGGAGAGACCCAGTACTTC.

There are a few counts of this clonotype. This chain connects TRBV27 to TRBJ2-7; a weak D match, TRBD2 (6 bases). The V and J ends lost 6 bases and 2 bases respectively, with 20 bases between them. The germline V gene has CDR1 MNHEY and CDR2 SMNVEV (reference sequence). This CDR3 has 16 amino acids. The chain's CDR3 is CASSQGLGGEPYEQYF. The CDR3 DNA reads TGTGCCAGCAGCCAAGGACTTGGCGGGGAGCCCTACGAGCAGTACTTC.

The rearrangement joins TRBV19 to TRBJ2-5; D possibly corresponds to TRBD2 (8 bases). The ends were cut back, 5 bases at V and 7 bases at J, with 23 bases in the middle. The CDR3 extends over 16 amino acids. Germline CDR1 is LNHDA and CDR2 is SQIVND (reference sequence). In DNA form, the CDR3 reads TGTGCCAGTAGTCCCAGGACTAGCAGGGGGGCCGGGACCCAGTACTTC. Protein product: CASSPRTSRGAGTQYF.

This clonotype was detected ten times or more. The gene calls are TRBV28 and TRBJ2-7, with D possibly TRBD2 on 8 matching bases. V lost 2 bases, J lost 0 bases, and 14 bases lay in between. The CDR3 runs 16 residues. Germline CDR1 reads MDHEN; CDR2 reads SYDVKM. The CDR3 loop reads CASSLPGGGSSYEQYF. CDR3 nucleotides: TGTGCCAGCAGTTTACCGGGAGGGGGCAGCTCCTACGAGCAGTACTTC. Drawing the rest from reference TRBV28 and TRBJ2-7, the complete variable domain is DVKVTQSSRYLVKRTGEKVFLECVQDMDHENMFWYRQDPGLGLRLIYFSYDVKMKEKGDIPEGYSVSREKKERFSLILESASTNQTSMYLCASSLPGGGSSYEQYFGPGTRLTVT.

The table lists this clonotype with a count of one. A read error may explain this, as a much larger clone is one base away. The CDR3 does not close with the conserved phenylalanine or tryptophan, likely indicating a read error. The gene calls are TRBV4-3 and TRBJ2-7, with 10 positions matching TRBD1. The V gene end was trimmed by 0 bases and the J gene end by 0 bases; junction bases not matched to a gene: 2. This CDR3 has 16 residues. CDR1 LGHNA and CDR2 YSLEER come from the germline V gene. The CDR3 DNA reads TGCGCCAGCAGCCAAGATAGGACAGGGGGCTCCTACGAGCAGTACTCC. It is translated as CASSQDRTGGSYEQYS.